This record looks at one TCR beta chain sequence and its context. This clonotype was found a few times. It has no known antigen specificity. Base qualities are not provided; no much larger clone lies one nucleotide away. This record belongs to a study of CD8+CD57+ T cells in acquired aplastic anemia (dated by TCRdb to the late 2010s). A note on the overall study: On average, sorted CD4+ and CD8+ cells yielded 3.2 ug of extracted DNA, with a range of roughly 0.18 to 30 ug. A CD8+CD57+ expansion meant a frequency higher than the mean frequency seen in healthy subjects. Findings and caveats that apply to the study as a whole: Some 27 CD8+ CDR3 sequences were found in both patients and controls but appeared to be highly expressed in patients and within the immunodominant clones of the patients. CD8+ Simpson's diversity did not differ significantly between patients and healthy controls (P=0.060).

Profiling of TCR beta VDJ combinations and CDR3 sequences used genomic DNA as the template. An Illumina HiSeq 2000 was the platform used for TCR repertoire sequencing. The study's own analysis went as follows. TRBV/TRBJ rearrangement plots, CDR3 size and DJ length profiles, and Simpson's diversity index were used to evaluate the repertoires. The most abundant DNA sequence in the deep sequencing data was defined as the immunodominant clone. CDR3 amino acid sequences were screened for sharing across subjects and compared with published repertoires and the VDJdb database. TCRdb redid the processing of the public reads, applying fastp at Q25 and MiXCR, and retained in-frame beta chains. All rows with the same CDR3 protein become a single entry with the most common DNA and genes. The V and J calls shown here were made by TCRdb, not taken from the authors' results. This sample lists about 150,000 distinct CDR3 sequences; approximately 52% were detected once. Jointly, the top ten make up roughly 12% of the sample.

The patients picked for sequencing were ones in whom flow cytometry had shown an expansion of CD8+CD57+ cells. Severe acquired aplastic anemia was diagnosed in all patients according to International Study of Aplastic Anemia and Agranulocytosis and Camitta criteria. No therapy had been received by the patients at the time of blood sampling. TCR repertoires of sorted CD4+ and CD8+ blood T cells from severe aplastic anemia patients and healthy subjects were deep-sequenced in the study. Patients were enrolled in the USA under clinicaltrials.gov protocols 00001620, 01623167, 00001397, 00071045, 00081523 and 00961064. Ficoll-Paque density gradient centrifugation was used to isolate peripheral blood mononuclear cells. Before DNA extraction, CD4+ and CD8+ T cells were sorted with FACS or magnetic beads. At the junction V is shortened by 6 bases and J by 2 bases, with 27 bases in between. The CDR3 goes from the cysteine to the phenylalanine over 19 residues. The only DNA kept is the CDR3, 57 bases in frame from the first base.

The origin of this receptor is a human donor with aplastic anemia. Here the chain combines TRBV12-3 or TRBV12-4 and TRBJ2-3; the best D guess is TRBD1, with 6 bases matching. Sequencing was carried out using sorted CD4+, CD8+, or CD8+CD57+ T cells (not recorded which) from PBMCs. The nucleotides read TGTGCCAGCAGACCGCCCTATCGCGGACAGTTCCTATTCACAGATACGCAGTATTTT. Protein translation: CASRPPYRGQFLFTDTQYF.